This TCR beta chain emerged from a study of blood T cells in healthy people across ages. The CDR3 consists of 14 residues. CDR1 and CDR2 from the germline V gene are MNHNS and SASEGT. Using a J-beta primer mix together with a sample-barcoded 5' primer, a second PCR was run for about 7 to 12 cycles. MiXCR was run by TCRdb on the 5' RACE reads, yielding one entry per CDR3 protein. The sample records about 1.4 million distinct CDR3 sequences, roughly 60% being singletons. This TCR derives from a man aged 18 to 29 in good health. The rearrangement uses TRBV6-1 and TRBJ2-5, with D possibly TRBD1 on 6 matching bases. The J call is doubtful: the DNA matches TRBJ2-7 better. Source material: blood. This CDR3 reads CASSERQGIYEQYF. CDR3 in DNA: TGTGCCAGCAGTGAACGCCAGGGGATCTACGAGCAGTACTTC.